These 27 T cell receptor beta chains were sequenced from one sample in a study of blood T cell repertoires in COVID-19. Data came from immunoSEQ multiplex PCR; TCRdb stores just in-frame clones and leaves some out. The sample has under 300,000 clones; roughly 82% are singletons. The specimen was peripheral blood. The receptors shown here come from a woman aged 80 or over with active or convalescent COVID-19.

This chain uses TRBV28 with TRBJ2-1; D perhaps matches TRBD2 (7 bases). The V end lost 6 bases, the J end lost 2 bases, and 14 bases lay between the germline ends. The CDR3 has 15 amino acids. CDR1 is MDHEN and CDR2 is SYDVKM in the germline V gene. Here the CDR3 reads CASRAGEGTYNEQFF. The CDR3 bases are TGTGCCAGCAGAGCAGGGGAGGGGACCTACAATGAGCAGTTCTTC.

The genes are TRBV7-9 and TRBJ2-1; a weak D match, TRBD2 (5 bases). The germline CDR1 and CDR2 sequences are SEHNR and FQNEAQ (reference sequence). V was pared by 4 bases and J by 5 bases, with 24 bases between. The CDR3 covers 18 residues. CDR3 in amino acids: CASSSPRGWGSADNEQFF. The CDR3 DNA follows: TGTGCCAGCAGCTCCCCCCGGGGTTGGGGATCGGCGGACAATGAGCAGTTCTTC.

The chain is built from TRBV5-1 and TRBJ2-5; 13 bases map to TRBD2. Germline lookup yields CDR1 SGHRS and CDR2 YFSETQ. CDR3 length equals 16 residues. V lost 4 bases to trimming and J lost 5 bases; unmatched junction nucleotides: 8. CDR3 amino acids: CASSVLAGGPEETQYF. CDR3 in DNA: TGCGCCAGCAGCGTACTAGCGGGAGGGCCTGAGGAGACCCAGTACTTC.

The rearrangement uses TRBV29-1 and TRBJ2-7; the match to TRBD1 covers 9 bases. The CDR3 consists of 14 residues. V shed 7 bases and J 2 bases; nucleotides not matched to a gene: 9. Germline loops: CDR1 SQVTM, CDR2 ANQGSEA. CDR3: CSARNRGRTYEQYF. DNA of the CDR3: TGCAGCGCCAGAAACAGGGGGCGAACCTACGAGCAGTACTTC.

The J gene is TRBJ1-3, the V gene TRBV18; D uncertain. Trimming left V 4 bases short and J 0 bases short, with 10 bases between. Germline V CDR1 and CDR2: KGHSH, LQKENI. The CDR3 has 15 residues. CDR3: CASSHDSSSGNTIYF. CDR3 coding DNA: TGTGCCAGCTCACACGACTCCTCCTCTGGAAACACCATATATTTT.

This sequence joins TRBV6-2 or TRBV6-3 and TRBJ2-5, with D unclear. The CDR3 has 14 amino acids. V lost 2 bases and J lost 5, with 12 bases in between. The germline V gene encodes CDR1 MNHEY and CDR2 SVGEGT. The CDR3 nucleotides are TGTGCCAGCAGTTACAATAGTGCTTGGGAGACCCAGTACTTC. Its protein is CASSYNSAWETQYF.

The V gene is TRBV20-1, the J gene TRBJ2-3, with TRBD2 matching 8 bases. Germline values: CDR1 DFQATT, CDR2 SNEGSKA (reference sequence). The CDR3 is 15 residues long. With V trimmed by 3 bases and J by 0 bases, 5 bases remained unmatched. CDR3 loop: CSASGSGGSTDTQYF. The CDR3 nucleotides are TGCAGTGCTAGTGGAAGCGGGGGAAGCACAGATACGCAGTATTTT.

The chain joins TRBV5-1 to TRBJ1-1; 10 nucleotides agree with TRBD1. The CDR3 consists of 15 residues. The germline V gene encodes CDR1 SGHRS and CDR2 YFSETQ. Trimming at V came to 4 bases and at J to 5 bases, leaving 8 bases not matched to a gene. Written as DNA, the CDR3 is TGCGCCAGCAGCCGGGGACAGGGGTGGGAAACTGAAGCTTTCTTT. Protein sequence: CASSRGQGWETEAFF.

In this sample, this clone turned up a few times. This chain links TRBV28 with TRBJ1-4; 8 nucleotides agree with TRBD1. Germline CDR1 is MDHEN and CDR2 is SYDVKM. Germline trimming cut 5 bases from V and 7 bases from J; bases unmatched to any gene: 9. This CDR3 has 15 residues. The CDR3: CASSVRTGLGEKLFF. The CDR3, as DNA: TGTGCCAGCAGTGTTAGGACAGGGCTAGGTGAAAAACTGTTTTTT.

The rearrangement uses TRBV3-1 (or the pseudogene TRBV3-2) and TRBJ1-1; the D is unclear. Trimming pared 10 bases from V and 1 base from J, leaving 19 bases between. CDR1 and CDR2 from the germline V gene are LGHDT and YNNKEL (reference sequence). CDR3 length: 15 amino acids. In nucleotides, the CDR3 is TGTGCCACTACTCGAGGGTGGATGGGGAACACTGAAGCTTTCTTT. This gives the protein CATTRGWMGNTEAFF.

This chain joins TRBV5-1 and TRBJ1-1; 8 nucleotides match TRBD1. J lost 4 bases, V lost 4 bases, and 6 bases had no gene match. This CDR3 is built from 14 residues. CDR1 SGHRS and CDR2 YFSETQ come from the germline V gene. The CDR3 here is CASSTRQGSTEAFF. The CDR3 DNA sequence: TGCGCCAGCAGCACCCGACAGGGGAGCACTGAAGCTTTCTTT.

This chain connects TRBV2 to TRBJ2-2, with 9 bases aligning to TRBD2. The CDR3 runs 15 residues. Trimming took 4 bases from V and 5 from J; bases not matched to a gene: 5. From germline, CDR1 is SNHLY and CDR2 FYNNEI. DNA of the CDR3: TGTGCCAGCAGTGTGGGCGGGGGGGCGACCGGGGAGCTGTTTTTT. Amino acids: CASSVGGGATGELFF.

The chain combines TRBV11-2 with TRBJ1-5; 7 bases fit TRBD1. The length of the CDR3 is 15 residues. V was pared by 5 bases and J by 2 bases, with 6 bases of the junction left unmatched. Germline lookup yields CDR1 SGHAT and CDR2 FQNNGV. Here the CDR3 reads CASSVGGQGNQPQHF. The CDR3 coding sequence is TGTGCCAGCAGCGTAGGAGGACAGGGCAATCAGCCCCAGCATTTT.

A note on this clone: This same CDR3 is encoded by further DNA sequences in the sample. The rearrangement uses TRBV5-1 and TRBJ2-1; 9 bases line up with TRBD2. The CDR3 is 16 amino acids. With V trimmed by 0 bases and J by 1 base, 2 bases remained unmatched. The germline V gene has CDR1 SGHRS and CDR2 YFSETQ. CDR3 protein: CASSLEAGGSYNEQFF. In nucleotides, the CDR3 is TGCGCCAGCAGCTTGGAAGCGGGGGGTTCCTACAATGAGCAGTTCTTC.

This clone was seen repeatedly, ten times or more. The rearrangement links TRBV28 to TRBJ1-1; D ambiguous. Germline lookup yields CDR1 MDHEN and CDR2 SYDVKM. Trimming took off 7 bases at V and 6 bases at J, with 15 bases between the two ends. The CDR3 totals 13 residues. The CDR3 sequence: CASTSAGRAEAFF. The CDR3 DNA reads as TGTGCCAGCACCTCGGCGGGTCGGGCTGAAGCTTTCTTT. Full variable domain (remainder filled in from reference TRBV28 and TRBJ1-1): DVKVTQSSRYLVKRTGEKVFLECVQDMDHENMFWYRQDPGLGLRLIYFSYDVKMKEKGDIPEGYSVSREKKERFSLILESASTNQTSMYLCASTSAGRAEAFFGQGTRLTVV.

CDR3 coding DNA: TGTGCCAGCAGCCAAGGGTTAACCCCCGGGGAAGGCTACACCTTC. Protein sequence: CASSQGLTPGEGYTF. This chain joins TRBV3-1 (or the pseudogene TRBV3-2) and TRBJ1-2; D is undetermined. The V end lost 1 base, the J end lost 8 bases, and 17 bases lay between the germline ends. This CDR3 has 15 amino acids. Germline-derived CDR1 and CDR2 are LGHDT and YNNKEL (reference sequence).

This clone has just one count. The chain carries TRBV3-1 (or the pseudogene TRBV3-2) and TRBJ1-5; 8 positions match TRBD1. V was clipped by 6 bases and J by 2 bases; unmatched bases: 6. Per the germline V gene, CDR1 is LGHDT and CDR2 is YNNKEL (reference sequence). The CDR3 runs to 15 residues. CDR3 in DNA: TGTGCCAGCAGTCATCAGGGGGCTGGCAATCAGCCCCAGCATTTT. Translating it yields CASSHQGAGNQPQHF.

This clone was recorded only once. In DNA form, the CDR3 reads TGTGCCAGCAGCTTGGGAGGTCCTAGAAATGAAAAACTGTTTTTT. As protein: CASSLGGPRNEKLFF. The chain joins TRBV7-2 to TRBJ1-4; D gene uncertain. Germline CDR1 is SGHTA and CDR2 is FQGNSA. This CDR3 contains 15 residues. Trimming stripped 3 bases from V and 5 bases from J, with 13 bases between.

This chain links TRBV7-2 with TRBJ2-2; D might be TRBD2 (5 bases). In germline, CDR1 is SGHTA, CDR2 FQGNSA. This CDR3 spans 17 amino acids. Trimming shortened V by 3 bases and J by 1 base, and 15 bases separated the two germline ends. The CDR3 sequence: CASSFPSGGVNTGELFF. The CDR3 DNA follows: TGTGCCAGCAGCTTCCCCAGCGGCGGAGTGAACACCGGGGAGCTGTTTTTT.

In its sample, this clone was seen a few times. The chain carries TRBV3-1 (or the pseudogene TRBV3-2) and TRBJ1-2, with 7 positions matching TRBD1. Germline CDR1 is LGHDT and CDR2 is YNNKEL (reference sequence). V shed 4 bases, J shed 2 bases, and the junction held 7 bases outside the gene matches. CDR3 length equals 15 residues. CDR3 nucleotides: TGTGCCAGCAGCCCAGGACAGGCCCAGAACTATGGCTACACCTTC. Its translation: CASSPGQAQNYGYTF.

This chain joins TRBV10-1 and TRBJ2-2, with a weak D call TRBD1 (5 bases). Germline CDR1 and CDR2: WNHNN and SYGVQD (reference sequence). Between the trimmed V and J ends, which lost 10 bases and 8 bases, there was a span of 20 bases. CDR3 length: 14 residues. Here the CDR3 DNA reads TGCGCCACCGCTGGGGCCGTGGCGACTGGGGAGCTGTTTTTT. It encodes CATAGAVATGELFF.

This clone was seen once. The rearrangement links TRBV6-5 to TRBJ2-7, with D possibly matching TRBD2 (6 bases). From germline, CDR1 is MNHEY and CDR2 SVGAGI. V dropped 4 bases and J dropped 4 bases, with 14 bases sitting between them. The CDR3 length is 14 residues. This chain's CDR3 is CASSSGPLAYEQYF. The CDR3 DNA follows: TGTGCCAGCAGTTCGGGACCGCTAGCGTACGAGCAGTACTTC.

This chain joins TRBV5-1 and TRBJ1-1; 9 bases agree with TRBD1. Germline CDR1 reads SGHRS; CDR2 reads YFSETQ. V lost 3 bases and J lost 1; bases outside the gene matches: 7. The CDR3 runs 16 residues. CDR3 region: CASSSSTGGRNTEAFF. The CDR3 nucleotides are TGCGCCAGCAGCTCCTCCACAGGGGGCAGGAACACTGAAGCTTTCTTT.

The rearrangement uses TRBV5-1 and TRBJ1-2, with 8 bases fitting TRBD1. The trim removed 0 bases at V and 4 bases at J, leaving 17 bases unmatched. Germline V gives CDR1 SGHRS, CDR2 YFSETQ. The CDR3 is 19 amino acids. The CDR3 DNA reads as TGCGCCAGCAGCTTGGTATTGGAGGCAGGGGGCGTAATGAGCTATGGCTACACCTTC. Translated, it gives CASSLVLEAGGVMSYGYTF.

The CDR3 region is CAISDSLAGEGGGFF. The CDR3 DNA follows: TGTGCCATCAGTGATTCGCTAGCGGGAGAAGGGGGCGGGTTCTTC. The rearrangement uses TRBV10-3 and TRBJ2-1, with 10 bases aligning to TRBD2. The germline V gene has CDR1 ENHRY and CDR2 SYGVKD. The V gene end was trimmed by 3 bases and the J gene end by 15 bases; junction bases not matched to a gene: 14. CDR3 length: 15 amino acids.

The CDR3 here is CASSLMTEDQPQHF. As DNA, the CDR3 is TGTGCCAGCAGCTTAATGACAGAGGATCAGCCCCAGCATTTT. The J gene is TRBJ1-5, the V gene TRBV12-1; the table's D call TRBD1 went unverified against the DNA. TRBV12-1 is classified as a pseudogene. The length of the CDR3 is 14 residues.

Concerning this clone: At one end the junction does not follow the germline gene, possibly because of a read error. J is TRBJ1-4 and V is TRBV7-9; maybe TRBD1 (6 bases). Germline assignment: CDR1 SEHNR and CDR2 FQNEAQ (reference sequence). This CDR3 contains 15 residues. In DNA, the CDR3 is TGTGCCAGCAGCTTTAACAGGGTTCCAGGAGAAAAGCTGTTTTTT. Encoded protein: CASSFNRVPGEKLFF.